The 13 T cell receptor beta chains below come from one sample, sequenced in a study of blood T cell repertoires in COVID-19. Here immunoSEQ multiplex PCR was the method, and the copy in TCRdb shows in-frame clones only, minus some. The sample holds around 150,000 clones, 70% to 80% seen once. Source material: peripheral blood. The receptors originated from a man aged 60 to 69 who had recovered from COVID-19.

The rearrangement uses TRBV6-2 or TRBV6-3 and TRBJ2-5; 8 bases are a match to TRBD1. The CDR3 has 16 residues. Germline CDR1 is MNHEY and CDR2 is SVGEGT. Trimming cost V 2 bases and J 4 bases; bases outside gene matches: 9. CDR3 nucleotide sequence: TGTGCCAGCAGTTACGGGGCGACAGGGGCTGGAGAGACCCAGTACTTC. Protein sequence: CASSYGATGAGETQYF.

The J gene is TRBJ1-1, the V gene TRBV7-2; a possible D gene is TRBD1 (5 bases). The CDR3 has 14 residues. The germline V gene encodes CDR1 SGHTA and CDR2 FQGNSA. Trimming removed 2 bases from V and 4 bases from J, with 11 bases in between. The CDR3 DNA reads as TGTGCCAGCAGCTTATTTGGAGGGGCCACTGAAGCTTTCTTT. It yields the protein CASSLFGGATEAFF.

The chain couples TRBV27 to TRBJ2-5; D is uncertain. CDR3 length equals 13 residues. Germline CDR1 is MNHEY and CDR2 is SMNVEV (reference sequence). V lost 6 bases to trimming and J lost 3 bases, with 11 bases between them. CDR3 residues: CASRLYIEETQYF. CDR3 bases: TGTGCCAGCAGACTATACATCGAAGAGACCCAGTACTTC.

V gene TRBV7-6 combines with J gene TRBJ2-5, with 7 bases identical to TRBD2. CDR1 and CDR2 (germline): SGHVS, FNYEAQ. After removal of 2 bases from V and 7 bases from J, the junction contained 13 bases not matched to a gene. The CDR3 runs 16 residues. Here the CDR3 DNA reads TGTGCCAGCAGCTTATCTTTGGGGGGGGGTCCCCGGACCCAGTACTTC. It translates to CASSLSLGGGPRTQYF.

CDR3 bases: TGTGCCAGCAGTTACTCGGCTAGCGGGGGGTCCTACGAGCAGTACTTC. Translated, it gives CASSYSASGGSYEQYF. The genes are TRBV6-6 and TRBJ2-7; 11 bases agree with TRBD2. Germline V lookup: CDR1 MNHNY, CDR2 SVGAGI (reference sequence). V dropped 0 bases and J dropped 1; count of bases not matched to a gene: 2. The CDR3 is 16 residues long.

This chain connects TRBV27 to TRBJ2-1; TRBD1 is a possible D gene (7 bases). The CDR3 extends over 16 amino acids. V was shortened by 5 bases and J by 6 bases, with 20 bases between the two germline ends. CDR1 MNHEY and CDR2 SMNVEV come from the germline V gene (reference sequence). The CDR3: CASSQDRAPGVNEQFF. The CDR3 coding sequence is TGTGCCAGCAGTCAAGACAGGGCCCCGGGGGTCAATGAGCAGTTCTTC.

This clone was picked up a small number of times. This chain links TRBV11-2 with TRBJ2-7; TRBD1 might be the D (6 bases). V shed 7 bases and J shed 0 bases, with 16 bases lying between them. CDR1 and CDR2 (germline): SGHAT, FQNNGV. The CDR3 runs 15 residues. CDR3: CASTVSTDSSYEQYF. In nucleotides, the CDR3 is TGTGCCAGCACTGTCTCGACGGACAGCTCCTACGAGCAGTACTTC.

The V gene is TRBV30, the J gene TRBJ1-2, with 7 bases matching TRBD1. The trim removed 1 base at V and 6 bases at J, leaving 5 bases unmatched. CDR1 is GTSNPN, CDR2 SVGIG, per germline (reference sequence). The CDR3 is made up of 13 amino acids. The CDR3 nucleotides read TGTGCCTGGAGTGAGGGGGCGTTGGATGGCTACACCTTC. It translates to CAWSEGALDGYTF.

V usage is TRBV29-1 and J usage is TRBJ2-1; TRBD2 might be the D (7 bases). This CDR3 spans 14 amino acids. Looked up from germline, CDR1 is SQVTM and CDR2 is ANQGSEA. Deletions cut 6 bases from V and 5 bases from J, with 17 bases between. CDR3 DNA: TGCAGCGTCGTCCGGGGGGCGCTCAACAATGAGCAGTTCTTC. This sequence encodes CSVVRGALNNEQFF.

Written as DNA, the CDR3 is TGTGCCAGCAGCTCTAACACAGGGGGCGACGATCAGCCCCAGCATTTT. Translating gives CASSSNTGGDDQPQHF. V and J are TRBV7-2 and TRBJ1-5; 9 nucleotides line up with TRBD1. CDR1 is SGHTA and CDR2 is FQGNSA in the germline V gene. Trimming at V came to 4 bases and at J to 5 bases, leaving 9 bases not matched to a gene. This CDR3 region has 16 residues. The variable domain in full, with the rest retrieved from reference TRBV7-2 and TRBJ1-5, is GAGVSQSPSNKVTEKGKDVELRCDPISGHTALYWYRQSLGQGLEFLIYFQGNSAPDKSGLPSDRFSAERTGGSVSTLTIQRTQQEDSAVYLCASSSNTGGDDQPQHFGDGTRLSIL.

The genes are TRBV6-2 or TRBV6-3 and TRBJ1-5; tentative D call: TRBD1 (5 bases). Germline V gives CDR1 MNHEY, CDR2 SVGEGT. V gave up 6 bases and J gave up 1 base, with 13 bases separating them. This CDR3 spans 15 amino acids. For the CDR3, the DNA is TGTGCCAGCAGCTTCTGGACATCGAGCAATCAGCCCCAGCATTTT. Amino acid sequence: CASSFWTSSNQPQHF.

In its sample, this clone was seen once. The V gene is TRBV5-5, the J gene TRBJ2-3; possibly TRBD1 for D (5 bases). The CDR3 contains 13 residues. Trimming took off 4 bases at V and 5 bases at J, with 11 bases between the two ends. Germline V gene data show CDR1 as SGHKS and CDR2 as YYEKEE (reference sequence). CDR3 protein: CASSQAGKDTQYF. The CDR3 nucleotides read TGTGCCAGCAGCCAAGCAGGGAAAGATACGCAGTATTTT. Full variable domain (remainder filled in from reference TRBV5-5 and TRBJ2-3): DAGVTQSPTHLIKTRGQQVTLRCSPISGHKSVSWYQQVLGQGPQFIFQYYEKEERGRGNFPDRFSARQFPNYSSELNVNALLLGDSALYLCASSQAGKDTQYFGPGTRLTVL.

The chain couples TRBV29-1 to TRBJ1-1, with 11 bases that match TRBD1. The ends lost 7 bases at V and 1 base at J; junction bases unmatched: 5. The CDR3 totals 14 residues. Germline CDR1 reads SQVTM; CDR2 reads ANQGSEA. CDR3 residues: CSAGQGARNTEAFF. CDR3 DNA sequence: TGCAGCGCCGGACAGGGGGCGCGGAACACTGAAGCTTTCTTT.